Listed below are T cell receptor beta chains from one sample, sequenced in a study of cytomegalovirus exposure and HLA in healthy donors. Method: immunoSEQ multiplex PCR; TCRdb's copy keeps in-frame clones and lacks some. The sample lists just over 150,000 clones; around four fifths were seen once. Sample: PBMCs. The receptors stem from a man aged 18 to 30 in good health and CMV-seronegative. Both conserved end residues are part of each CDR3. A D gene is named only where the DNA matches it firmly. Clone size is stated in some rows and not others, as once, few, many or a class when expanded.

d_call: NA; v_call: TRBV29-1; j_call: TRBJ2-1; clone_size: NA; cdr3_aa: CSVARPYNEQFF; cdr3_nt: TGCAGCGTTGCTCGTCCCTACAATGAGCAGTTCTTC
d_call: TRBD1; v_call: TRBV6-5; j_call: TRBJ1-6; clone_size: NA; cdr3_aa: CASSYSTGVNSPLHF; cdr3_nt: TGTGCCAGCAGTTACTCCACAGGGGTGAATTCACCCCTCCACTTT
d_call: NA; v_call: TRBV9; j_call: TRBJ1-1; clone_size: NA; cdr3_aa: CASSVPSGNTEAFF; cdr3_nt: TGTGCCAGCAGCGTCCCATCCGGGAACACTGAAGCTTTCTTT
d_call: NA; v_call: TRBV2; j_call: TRBJ2-7; clone_size: NA; cdr3_aa: CASSEGQGGYEQYF; cdr3_nt: TGTGCCAGCAGTGAAGGACAGGGAGGCTACGAGCAGTACTTC
d_call: TRBD2; v_call: TRBV4-2; j_call: TRBJ2-7; clone_size: NA; cdr3_aa: CASSHLPLAGGDEQYF; cdr3_nt: TGTGCCAGCAGCCACCTACCTCTAGCGGGGGGTGACGAGCAGTACTTC
d_call: NA; v_call: TRBV28; j_call: TRBJ1-2; clone_size: NA; cdr3_aa: CASSPSHRIHTF; cdr3_nt: TGTGCCAGCAGCCCCTCACACCGAATCCACACCTTC
d_call: TRBD1; v_call: TRBV6-5; j_call: TRBJ1-2; clone_size: NA; cdr3_aa: CASSYSVRGDGYTF; cdr3_nt: TGTGCCAGCAGTTACTCGGTCAGGGGGGATGGCTACACCTTC
d_call: NA; v_call: TRBV5-4; j_call: TRBJ2-7; clone_size: few; cdr3_aa: CASSLEPVSYEQYF; cdr3_nt: TGTGCCAGCAGCTTGGAACCGGTTTCCTACGAGCAGTACTTC
d_call: NA; v_call: TRBV6-4; j_call: TRBJ1-2; clone_size: NA; cdr3_aa: CASRRRGANYGYTF; cdr3_nt: TGTGCCAGCAGGCGTAGGGGTGCTAACTATGGCTACACCTTC
d_call: NA; v_call: TRBV4-1; j_call: TRBJ1-4; clone_size: NA; cdr3_aa: CASSQVEAANEKLFF; cdr3_nt: TGCGCCAGCAGCCAAGTCGAGGCAGCTAATGAAAAACTGTTTTTT
d_call: NA; v_call: TRBV19; j_call: TRBJ2-3; clone_size: NA; cdr3_aa: CASSQGLGTDTQYF; cdr3_nt: TGTGCCAGTAGCCAGGGCTTGGGCACAGATACGCAGTATTTT
d_call: TRBD1; v_call: TRBV19; j_call: TRBJ1-6; clone_size: NA; cdr3_aa: CASRTSQGEIYNSPLHF; cdr3_nt: TGTGCCAGCAGGACTTCACAGGGGGAGATATATAATTCACCCCTCCACTTT
d_call: TRBD2; v_call: TRBV28; j_call: TRBJ2-1; clone_size: once; cdr3_aa: CASSLGLAGGTEDEQFF; cdr3_nt: TGTGCCAGCAGTTTAGGGCTAGCGGGAGGGACCGAAGATGAGCAGTTCTTC
d_call: NA; v_call: TRBV27; j_call: TRBJ2-5; clone_size: NA; cdr3_aa: CASSPPGGRETQYF; cdr3_nt: TGTGCCAGCAGTCCTCCCGGGGGACGGGAGACCCAGTACTTC
d_call: TRBD1; v_call: TRBV6-6; j_call: TRBJ1-1; clone_size: few; cdr3_aa: CASTLRTGTNTEAFF; cdr3_nt: TGTGCCAGCACCCTCCGGACAGGGACGAACACTGAAGCTTTCTTT
d_call: NA; v_call: TRBV5-1; j_call: TRBJ2-3; clone_size: NA; cdr3_aa: CASSPPRTNTDTQYF; cdr3_nt: TGCGCCAGCAGCCCCCCCCGGACTAACACAGATACGCAGTATTTT
d_call: NA; v_call: TRBV7-9; j_call: TRBJ2-2; clone_size: NA; cdr3_aa: CASSQVPGWELFF; cdr3_nt: TGTGCCAGCAGCCAAGTACCAGGTTGGGAGCTGTTTTTT
d_call: NA; v_call: TRBV6-6; j_call: TRBJ2-7; clone_size: NA; cdr3_aa: CASSFLQGRGEQYF; cdr3_nt: TGTGCCAGCAGTTTTCTACAGGGTAGGGGCGAGCAGTACTTC
d_call: TRBD2; v_call: TRBV7-9; j_call: TRBJ2-1; clone_size: once; cdr3_aa: CASSTGLAGGLTHEQFF; cdr3_nt: TGTGCCAGCAGCACGGGACTAGCGGGAGGTCTTACGCATGAGCAGTTCTTC
d_call: NA; v_call: TRBV4-3; j_call: TRBJ2-5; clone_size: NA; cdr3_aa: CASSQDLFPEETQYF; cdr3_nt: TGCGCCAGCAGCCAAGACCTCTTCCCGGAAGAGACCCAGTACTTC
d_call: NA; v_call: TRBV28; j_call: TRBJ1-2; clone_size: few; cdr3_aa: CASSFRGANSGYTF; cdr3_nt: TGTGCCAGCAGTTTCCGGGGGGCGAATAGTGGCTACACCTTC
d_call: NA; v_call: TRBV5-1; j_call: TRBJ2-3; clone_size: NA; cdr3_aa: CASSLAADTQYF; cdr3_nt: TGCGCCAGCAGCTTGGCTGCAGATACGCAGTATTTT
d_call: NA; v_call: TRBV6-1; j_call: TRBJ2-5; clone_size: NA; cdr3_aa: CASYPRVDGKETQYF; cdr3_nt: TGTGCCAGCTACCCGAGGGTCGACGGGAAAGAGACCCAGTACTTC
d_call: TRBD2; v_call: TRBV7-9; j_call: TRBJ2-1; clone_size: NA; cdr3_aa: CASSPRGLAGAYNEQFF; cdr3_nt: TGTGCCAGCAGCCCTAGGGGTCTAGCGGGAGCCTACAATGAGCAGTTCTTC
d_call: TRBD1; v_call: TRBV13; j_call: TRBJ2-5; clone_size: NA; cdr3_aa: CASSDPRTGGIETQYF; cdr3_nt: TGTGCCAGCAGCGACCCCCGGACAGGGGGCATAGAGACCCAGTACTTC
d_call: TRBD2; v_call: TRBV2; j_call: TRBJ2-3; clone_size: NA; cdr3_aa: CASSRLADTDTQYF; cdr3_nt: TGTGCCAGCAGTCGACTAGCGGACACAGATACGCAGTATTTT
d_call: TRBD1; v_call: TRBV28; j_call: TRBJ1-1; clone_size: NA; cdr3_aa: CASSWLTGVEVNTEAFF; cdr3_nt: TGTGCCAGCAGCTGGCTCACAGGGGTGGAAGTGAACACTGAAGCTTTCTTT
d_call: NA; v_call: TRBV19; j_call: TRBJ1-1; clone_size: once; cdr3_aa: CASMKGPGTEAFF; cdr3_nt: TGTGCCAGTATGAAAGGCCCGGGCACTGAAGCTTTCTTT
d_call: NA; v_call: TRBV5-1; j_call: TRBJ2-3; clone_size: NA; cdr3_aa: CASSFTRTADTQYF; cdr3_nt: TGCGCCAGCAGCTTCACCAGGACAGCGGATACGCAGTATTTT
d_call: NA; v_call: TRBV7-3; j_call: TRBJ1-1; clone_size: NA; cdr3_aa: CASSVLKNTEAFF; cdr3_nt: TGTGCCAGCAGCGTTTTAAAGAACACTGAAGCTTTCTTT
d_call: NA; v_call: TRBV29-1; j_call: TRBJ2-1; clone_size: NA; cdr3_aa: CSIHGLGRGYEQFF; cdr3_nt: TGCAGCATCCATGGACTGGGGAGGGGGTATGAGCAGTTCTTC
d_call: TRBD1; v_call: TRBV5-4; j_call: TRBJ1-4; clone_size: NA; cdr3_aa: CASSRQGSNEKLFF; cdr3_nt: TGTGCCAGCAGCCGACAGGGATCTAATGAAAAACTGTTTTTT
d_call: NA; v_call: TRBV27; j_call: TRBJ2-5; clone_size: once; cdr3_aa: CASRGPWASETQYF; cdr3_nt: TGTGCCAGCAGGGGTCCATGGGCGTCAGAGACCCAGTACTTC
d_call: TRBD1; v_call: TRBV25-1; j_call: TRBJ2-7; clone_size: NA; cdr3_aa: CASRDRGGDWEQYF; cdr3_nt: TGTGCCAGCAGGGACAGGGGGGGAGACTGGGAGCAGTACTTC
d_call: NA; v_call: TRBV2; j_call: TRBJ2-7; clone_size: NA; cdr3_aa: CASSGLGGTEQYF; cdr3_nt: TGTGCCAGCAGCGGACTAGGGGGTACGGAGCAGTACTTC
d_call: TRBD1; v_call: TRBV28; j_call: TRBJ2-7; clone_size: NA; cdr3_aa: CASSRPGGGIPYEQYF; cdr3_nt: TGTGCCAGCAGTCGGCCAGGGGGCGGGATCCCCTACGAGCAGTACTTC
d_call: TRBD1; v_call: TRBV28; j_call: TRBJ1-1; clone_size: NA; cdr3_aa: CASREYEGATEAFF; cdr3_nt: TGTGCCAGCAGGGAGTACGAGGGGGCGACTGAAGCTTTCTTT
d_call: NA; v_call: TRBV6-5; j_call: TRBJ1-2; clone_size: NA; cdr3_aa: CASSTVGGLYGYTF; cdr3_nt: TGTGCCAGCAGTACCGTTGGGGGCCTCTATGGCTACACCTTC
d_call: NA; v_call: TRBV4-3; j_call: TRBJ2-5; clone_size: once; cdr3_aa: CASSQGGSSLETQYF; cdr3_nt: TGCGCCAGCAGCCAAGGCGGCTCTAGTCTGGAGACCCAGTACTTC
d_call: TRBD1; v_call: TRBV6-6; j_call: TRBJ2-7; clone_size: NA; cdr3_aa: CASQTPGTGYEQYF; cdr3_nt: TGTGCCAGCCAAACTCCCGGGACAGGTTACGAGCAGTACTTC
d_call: NA; v_call: TRBV7-9; j_call: TRBJ1-2; clone_size: NA; cdr3_aa: CASSTPTGNYGYTF; cdr3_nt: TGTGCCAGCAGCACCCCGACGGGAAACTATGGCTACACCTTC
d_call: NA; v_call: TRBV28; j_call: TRBJ2-2; clone_size: few; cdr3_aa: CASSPSDPTGELFF; cdr3_nt: TGTGCCAGCAGTCCCTCAGATCCCACCGGGGAGCTGTTTTTT
d_call: TRBD1; v_call: TRBV6-1; j_call: TRBJ2-5; clone_size: NA; cdr3_aa: CASSGSGQYPQETQYF; cdr3_nt: TGTGCCAGCAGTGGATCGGGACAGTATCCCCAAGAGACCCAGTACTTC
d_call: TRBD1; v_call: TRBV28; j_call: TRBJ1-2; clone_size: NA; cdr3_aa: CASRFTGQVNYGYTF; cdr3_nt: TGTGCCAGCAGATTTACGGGACAGGTGAACTATGGCTACACCTTC
d_call: NA; v_call: TRBV12-5; j_call: TRBJ1-5; clone_size: NA; cdr3_aa: CASNRGNQPQHF; cdr3_nt: TGTGCTAGTAACAGGGGCAATCAGCCCCAGCATTTT
d_call: TRBD1; v_call: TRBV6-6; j_call: TRBJ2-7; clone_size: NA; cdr3_aa: CATSDRVESFTYEQYF; cdr3_nt: TGTGCCACCTCGGACAGGGTGGAATCCTTTACCTACGAGCAGTACTTC
d_call: NA; v_call: TRBV5-4; j_call: TRBJ2-2; clone_size: NA; cdr3_aa: CASSFSRLGEDTGELFF; cdr3_nt: TGTGCCAGCAGCTTCTCTCGACTAGGAGAGGACACCGGGGAGCTGTTTTTT
d_call: NA; v_call: TRBV27; j_call: TRBJ1-6; clone_size: NA; cdr3_aa: CASSFGDIDHNSPLHF; cdr3_nt: TGTGCCAGCAGTTTCGGGGACATTGACCATAATTCACCCCTCCACTTT
d_call: TRBD1; v_call: TRBV5-6; j_call: TRBJ2-7; clone_size: few; cdr3_aa: CASSANWGGQGVEQYF; cdr3_nt: TGTGCCAGCAGCGCTAATTGGGGAGGACAGGGGGTCGAGCAGTACTTC
d_call: NA; v_call: TRBV25-1; j_call: TRBJ1-1; clone_size: NA; cdr3_aa: CASSELEQNTEAFF; cdr3_nt: TGTGCCAGCAGTGAATTGGAGCAGAACACTGAAGCTTTCTTT
d_call: TRBD2; v_call: TRBV4-1; j_call: TRBJ2-3; clone_size: NA; cdr3_aa: CASSPGLAVTDTQYF; cdr3_nt: TGCGCCAGCAGCCCTGGACTAGCGGTCACAGATACGCAGTATTTT